This entry is about one TCR beta chain. At one boundary the junction diverges from the germline segment, which might be a read error. The iRepertoire nested amplicon-rescue multiplex PCR amplified TCR alpha and beta CDR3s from RNA. TCRdb re-analysed the multiplex PCR reads in MiXCR, keeping a single row per CDR3 protein. The sample records about 93,000 distinct CDR3 sequences, around 42% being singletons. The data are from a study of glioma-infiltrating T cells. The CDR3 covers 15 residues. The V gene's germline CDR1 is MNHEY and CDR2 SVGEGT. The receptor's source is a human donor with low-grade glioma or glioblastoma, undergoing nonglioma brain surgery, or in good health (not recorded which). The V and J genes are TRBV6-2 or TRBV6-3 and TRBJ2-3; tentative D call: TRBD2 (5 bases). What was sequenced was glioma tissue, nonneoplastic brain tissue, or PBMCs (not recorded which). CDR3: CGSSYSDGEPDTQYF. CDR3 bases: TGTGGCAGCAGTTACTCCGACGGGGAACCAGATACGCAGTATTTT.